This is a list of T cell receptor beta chains from one sample in a study of response to subunit inactivated influenza vaccine. A single record per CDR3 protein comes from TCRdb applying MiXCR to the RT-PCR reads. The sample carries around 580,000 distinct CDR3 sequences, approximately 12% recorded once. Sequencing used PBMCs from blood, obtained on the day of vaccination. Every receptor here comes from a man aged 50 or older who received an inactivated influenza vaccine. Each CDR3 is given with its conserved first and last residue. Each record gives: clone size, D gene, J gene, V gene, CDR3 length, CDR3 protein, CDR3 DNA. A D gene is named only where the DNA matches it firmly. Only part of the rows carry a size: once, few, many, or a class if the clone is expanded.

clone_size: NA; d_call: NA; j_call: TRBJ2-2; v_call: TRBV28; cdr3_length: 15; cdr3_aa: CASSLRQINTGELFF; cdr3_nt: TGTGCCAGCAGTTTACGACAGATCAACACCGGGGAGCTGTTTTTT
clone_size: few; d_call: TRBD1; j_call: TRBJ2-1; v_call: TRBV9; cdr3_length: 17; cdr3_aa: CASSLIDWTGNYNEQFF; cdr3_nt: TGTGCCAGCAGCTTAATTGATTGGACAGGGAACTACAATGAGCAGTTCTTC
clone_size: few; d_call: NA; j_call: TRBJ1-6; v_call: TRBV6-5; cdr3_length: 17; cdr3_aa: CASSYSVTGSYNSPLHF; cdr3_nt: TGTGCCAGCAGTTACTCCGTTACAGGATCCTATAATTCACCCCTCCACTTT
clone_size: few; d_call: NA; j_call: TRBJ2-1; v_call: TRBV9; cdr3_length: 15; cdr3_aa: CASTITGGGNNEQFF; cdr3_nt: TGTGCCAGCACCATAACTGGGGGCGGAAACAATGAGCAGTTCTTC
clone_size: few; d_call: NA; j_call: TRBJ1-3; v_call: TRBV12-3/TRBV12-4; cdr3_length: 15; cdr3_aa: CASSPRHSSGNTIYF; cdr3_nt: TGTGCCAGCAGTCCCCGACATAGCTCTGGAAACACCATATATTTT
clone_size: NA; d_call: TRBD2; j_call: TRBJ2-4; v_call: TRBV4-2; cdr3_length: 18; cdr3_aa: CASSQEGPLAGGRNIQYF; cdr3_nt: TGTGCCAGCAGCCAAGAGGGCCCTCTTGCGGGAGGGCGGAACATTCAGTACTTC
clone_size: few; d_call: NA; j_call: TRBJ1-1; v_call: TRBV5-1; cdr3_length: 16; cdr3_aa: CASSRWGTLLGTEAFF; cdr3_nt: TGCGCCAGCAGCAGATGGGGGACACTCTTGGGGACTGAAGCTTTCTTT
clone_size: many; d_call: NA; j_call: TRBJ2-3; v_call: TRBV11-2; cdr3_length: 14; cdr3_aa: CASSLGPGRGTQYF; cdr3_nt: TGTGCCAGCAGCTTAGGCCCGGGGAGGGGGACGCAGTATTTT
clone_size: NA; d_call: NA; j_call: TRBJ1-1; v_call: TRBV18; cdr3_length: 16; cdr3_aa: CASSQQSRDLGTEAFF; cdr3_nt: TGTGCCAGCTCACAACAATCCAGGGACTTAGGCACTGAAGCTTTCTTT
clone_size: NA; d_call: NA; j_call: TRBJ2-1; v_call: TRBV20-1; cdr3_length: 14; cdr3_aa: CSAWLAGAPNEQFF; cdr3_nt: TGCAGTGCGTGGCTCGCGGGGGCCCCGAATGAGCAGTTCTTC
clone_size: NA; d_call: TRBD1; j_call: TRBJ1-2; v_call: TRBV4-2; cdr3_length: 15; cdr3_aa: CASSQARTGGIGYTF; cdr3_nt: TGTGCCAGCAGCCAAGCCCGAACAGGGGGCATCGGCTACACCTTC
clone_size: few; d_call: NA; j_call: TRBJ2-1; v_call: TRBV7-9; cdr3_length: 14; cdr3_aa: CASSPRRPDNEQFF; cdr3_nt: TGTGCCAGCAGCCCCAGGAGACCGGACAATGAGCAGTTCTTC
clone_size: few; d_call: TRBD2; j_call: TRBJ2-7; v_call: TRBV6-1; cdr3_length: 18; cdr3_aa: CASSESRGSGGLTYEQYF; cdr3_nt: TGTGCCAGCAGTGAATCCAGGGGTAGCGGGGGGCTAACCTACGAGCAGTACTTC
clone_size: few; d_call: NA; j_call: TRBJ2-3; v_call: TRBV29-1; cdr3_length: 13; cdr3_aa: CSVENQSTDTQYF; cdr3_nt: TGCAGCGTTGAAAATCAGAGCACAGATACGCAGTATTTT
clone_size: NA; d_call: NA; j_call: TRBJ1-3; v_call: TRBV10-3; cdr3_length: 17; cdr3_aa: CAISSSFSGTRGNTIYF; cdr3_nt: TGTGCCATCAGTTCTTCTTTTTCCGGGACCCGAGGAAACACCATATATTTT
clone_size: NA; d_call: NA; j_call: TRBJ2-7; v_call: TRBV9; cdr3_length: 15; cdr3_aa: CASSASGADTYEQYF; cdr3_nt: TGTGCCAGCAGCGCATCAGGGGCCGACACCTACGAGCAGTACTTC
clone_size: NA; d_call: TRBD1; j_call: TRBJ1-6; v_call: TRBV6-4; cdr3_length: 18; cdr3_aa: CASSETPGGSSYNSPLHF; cdr3_nt: TGTGCCAGCAGCGAAACTCCAGGGGGGAGCTCCTATAATTCACCCCTCCACTTT
clone_size: many; d_call: NA; j_call: TRBJ1-6; v_call: TRBV27; cdr3_length: 15; cdr3_aa: CASRSGGLPNSPLHF; cdr3_nt: TGTGCCAGCAGATCGGGGGGACTACCTAATTCACCCCTCCACTTT
clone_size: few; d_call: NA; j_call: TRBJ2-3; v_call: TRBV12-3/TRBV12-4; cdr3_length: 12; cdr3_aa: CASSLMGSRQYF; cdr3_nt: TGTGCCAGCAGTTTGATGGGGTCTAGGCAGTATTTT
clone_size: many; d_call: NA; j_call: TRBJ1-2; v_call: TRBV12-3/TRBV12-4; cdr3_length: 13; cdr3_aa: CASSFHPGNGYTF; cdr3_nt: TGTGCCAGCAGTTTTCATCCGGGGAATGGCTACACCTTC
clone_size: few; d_call: TRBD2; j_call: TRBJ2-1; v_call: TRBV6-2/TRBV6-3; cdr3_length: 16; cdr3_aa: CASSYPLAGVYNEQFF; cdr3_nt: TGTGCCAGCAGTTACCCCCTAGCGGGGGTCTACAATGAGCAGTTCTTC
clone_size: many; d_call: NA; j_call: TRBJ2-5; v_call: TRBV12-3/TRBV12-4; cdr3_length: 13; cdr3_aa: CASSFRVLETQYF; cdr3_nt: TGTGCCAGCAGTTTCCGGGTTTTGGAGACCCAGTACTTC
clone_size: few; d_call: TRBD2; j_call: TRBJ2-2; v_call: TRBV11-2; cdr3_length: 16; cdr3_aa: CASSFFISGRSGELFF; cdr3_nt: TGTGCCAGCAGCTTTTTTATTAGCGGGAGGTCCGGGGAGCTGTTTTTT
clone_size: NA; d_call: TRBD2; j_call: TRBJ2-5; v_call: TRBV7-2; cdr3_length: 15; cdr3_aa: CASSLGLAGGKTQYF; cdr3_nt: TGTGCCAGCAGCTTAGGGCTAGCGGGGGGAAAGACCCAGTACTTC
clone_size: NA; d_call: NA; j_call: TRBJ2-7; v_call: TRBV6-1; cdr3_length: 15; cdr3_aa: CASSPDLVSPYEQYF; cdr3_nt: TGTGCCAGCAGCCCCGATTTGGTCAGTCCCTACGAGCAGTACTTC
clone_size: NA; d_call: TRBD2; j_call: TRBJ2-1; v_call: TRBV28; cdr3_length: 17; cdr3_aa: CASSLPPAGASYNEQFF; cdr3_nt: TGTGCCAGCAGCCTCCCCCCAGCGGGGGCCTCCTACAATGAGCAGTTCTTC
clone_size: few; d_call: NA; j_call: TRBJ2-7; v_call: TRBV29-1; cdr3_length: 14; cdr3_aa: CSARTPRRPYEQYF; cdr3_nt: TGCAGCGCCCGAACTCCTAGGAGGCCCTACGAGCAGTACTTC
clone_size: NA; d_call: NA; j_call: TRBJ2-3; v_call: TRBV7-2; cdr3_length: 14; cdr3_aa: CASSLGIRTDTQYF; cdr3_nt: TGTGCCAGCAGTTTAGGTATCCGCACAGATACGCAGTATTTT
clone_size: NA; d_call: TRBD2; j_call: TRBJ2-7; v_call: TRBV7-2; cdr3_length: 14; cdr3_aa: CASSLVAGDYEQYF; cdr3_nt: TGTGCCAGCAGCTTAGTGGCGGGAGATTACGAGCAGTACTTC
clone_size: NA; d_call: TRBD1; j_call: TRBJ2-1; v_call: TRBV6-2/TRBV6-3; cdr3_length: 16; cdr3_aa: CASSTGLGQGSNEQFF; cdr3_nt: TGTGCCAGCAGTACTGGCCTGGGACAGGGAAGCAATGAGCAGTTCTTC
clone_size: NA; d_call: NA; j_call: TRBJ2-1; v_call: TRBV7-2; cdr3_length: 14; cdr3_aa: CASSLDIGVDEQFF; cdr3_nt: TGTGCCAGCAGCTTAGATATCGGGGTTGATGAGCAGTTCTTC
clone_size: NA; d_call: TRBD1; j_call: TRBJ2-1; v_call: TRBV5-1; cdr3_length: 16; cdr3_aa: CASSLAGTGVNNEQFF; cdr3_nt: TGCGCCAGCAGCTTGGCCGGGACAGGGGTAAATAATGAGCAGTTCTTC
clone_size: NA; d_call: NA; j_call: TRBJ2-7; v_call: TRBV6-5; cdr3_length: 19; cdr3_aa: CASSYGAPHREESTYEQYF; cdr3_nt: TGTGCCAGCAGTTACGGGGCACCCCACAGGGAGGAGTCGACCTACGAGCAGTACTTC
clone_size: many; d_call: NA; j_call: TRBJ2-3; v_call: TRBV5-5; cdr3_length: 17; cdr3_aa: CASSLDPDTDSTDTQYF; cdr3_nt: TGTGCCAGCAGCTTGGACCCGGACACCGACAGCACAGATACGCAGTATTTT
clone_size: many; d_call: NA; j_call: TRBJ2-2; v_call: TRBV5-1; cdr3_length: 13; cdr3_aa: CASSSGNTGELFF; cdr3_nt: TGTGCCAGCAGTTCCGGGAACACCGGGGAGCTGTTTTTT
clone_size: many; d_call: TRBD2; j_call: TRBJ2-7; v_call: TRBV5-1; cdr3_length: 16; cdr3_aa: CASSHGGAASSYEQYF; cdr3_nt: TGCGCCAGCAGCCACGGGGGGGCGGCGAGCTCCTACGAGCAGTACTTC
clone_size: few; d_call: NA; j_call: TRBJ1-6; v_call: TRBV12-3/TRBV12-4; cdr3_length: 15; cdr3_aa: CASSLGRVVGSPLHF; cdr3_nt: TGTGCCAGCAGTTTGGGTCGGGTGGTTGGATCACCCCTCCACTTT
clone_size: many; d_call: NA; j_call: TRBJ1-1; v_call: TRBV29-1; cdr3_length: 12; cdr3_aa: CSVDKGSTEAFF; cdr3_nt: TGCAGCGTTGATAAGGGGAGCACTGAAGCTTTCTTT
clone_size: few; d_call: TRBD2; j_call: TRBJ2-7; v_call: TRBV5-6; cdr3_length: 14; cdr3_aa: CASSSGTSAYEQYF; cdr3_nt: TGTGCCAGCAGCTCCGGGACTAGTGCCTACGAGCAGTACTTC